Only a few counts were recorded for the clone carrying this TCR beta chain. As yet, its antigen is unknown. The authors isolated CD4+ T cells after about 10 days of culture. The record originates from a study of vaccination effects on CD4 cells after COVID-19. Sequencing was performed with immunoSEQ multiplex PCR; in TCRdb, only in-frame clones are kept and a portion is missing. This sample has about 53,000 clones; approximately 80% occur once, and the top ten carry less than 4%. The source was CD4+ T cells from PBMCs cultured without peptide, collected before COVID-19 vaccination. This receptor was taken from a human donor who received a COVID-19 vaccine.

The CDR3, as DNA: TGCGCCAGCAGTGAGTCGAGGGCCGATACGCAGTATTTT. This encodes CASSESRADTQYF. The chain carries TRBV10-1 and TRBJ2-3; tentatively, D is TRBD2 (5 bases). CDR3 length equals 13 residues. V lost 0 bases to trimming and J lost 6 bases, with 7 bases between them. Per the germline V gene, CDR1 is WNHNN and CDR2 is SYGVQD (reference sequence).